This T cell receptor (beta chain) was captured in a study of T cells in Graves' hyperthyroidism and ophthalmopathy. Study-wide results and caveats: Appearing also in blood were most of the thyroid clonotypes expanded above 0.001.

CDR1 is SEHNR, CDR2 FQNEAQ, per germline (reference sequence). The CDR3 covers 13 residues. This clonotype was detected a few times. The antigen remains unidentified. TCR beta CDR3 region amplification was performed from RNA transcripts. TCR CDR3 underwent first-round RT-PCR with the HTBI primer set. One entry per CDR3 protein results from TCRdb running MiXCR on the multiplex PCR reads. The data contain roughly 700,000 distinct CDR3 sequences, 30% to 40% of them singletons. The source of this sequence is a middle-aged woman with Graves' hyperthyroidism. The sample taken for sequencing was blood. The chain has TRBV7-9 and TRBJ2-7; D is unclear. The DNA end lines up better with TRBJ2-1; the J call may be wrong. The chain's CDR3 is CASTRSSPGEQFF. CDR3 sequence (DNA): TGTGCCAGCACCCGCAGCAGTCCAGGTGAGCAGTTCTTC.